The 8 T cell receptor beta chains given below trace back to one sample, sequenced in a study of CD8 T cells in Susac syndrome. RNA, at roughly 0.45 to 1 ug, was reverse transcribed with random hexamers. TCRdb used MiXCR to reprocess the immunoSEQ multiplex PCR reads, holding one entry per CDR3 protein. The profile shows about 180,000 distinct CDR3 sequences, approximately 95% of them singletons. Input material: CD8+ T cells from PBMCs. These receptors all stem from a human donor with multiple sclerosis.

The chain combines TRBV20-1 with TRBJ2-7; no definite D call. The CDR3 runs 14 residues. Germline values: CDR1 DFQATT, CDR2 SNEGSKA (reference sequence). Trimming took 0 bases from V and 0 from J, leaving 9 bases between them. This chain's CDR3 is CSARDLPISYEQYF. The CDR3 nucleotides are TGCAGTGCTAGAGATCTGCCGATCTCCTACGAGCAGTACTTC.

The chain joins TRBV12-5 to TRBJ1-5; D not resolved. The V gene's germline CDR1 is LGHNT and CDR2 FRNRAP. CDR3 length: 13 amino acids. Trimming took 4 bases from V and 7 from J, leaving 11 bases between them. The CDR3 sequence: CASGSPPSQPQHF. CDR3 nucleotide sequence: TGTGCTAGTGGTTCCCCGCCTAGCCAGCCCCAGCATTTT.

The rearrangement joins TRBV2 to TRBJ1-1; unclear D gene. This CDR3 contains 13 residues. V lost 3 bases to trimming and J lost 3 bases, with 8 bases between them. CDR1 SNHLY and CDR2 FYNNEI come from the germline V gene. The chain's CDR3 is CASSDPGDTEAFF. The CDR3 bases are TGTGCCAGCAGTGACCCGGGCGACACTGAAGCTTTCTTT.

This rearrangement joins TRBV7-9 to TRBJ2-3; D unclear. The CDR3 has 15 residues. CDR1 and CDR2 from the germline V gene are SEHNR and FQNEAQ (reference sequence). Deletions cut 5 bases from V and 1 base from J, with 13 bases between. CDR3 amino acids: CASSPDPERTDTQYF. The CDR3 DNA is TGTGCCAGCAGCCCTGACCCGGAGCGCACAGATACGCAGTATTTT.

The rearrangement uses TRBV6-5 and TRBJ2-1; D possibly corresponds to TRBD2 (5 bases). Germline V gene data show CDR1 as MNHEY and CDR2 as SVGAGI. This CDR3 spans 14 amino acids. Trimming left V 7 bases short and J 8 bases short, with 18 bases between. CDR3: CASTRGRGRDEQFF. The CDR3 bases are TGTGCCAGCACCCGAGGTCGGGGTCGTGATGAGCAGTTCTTC.

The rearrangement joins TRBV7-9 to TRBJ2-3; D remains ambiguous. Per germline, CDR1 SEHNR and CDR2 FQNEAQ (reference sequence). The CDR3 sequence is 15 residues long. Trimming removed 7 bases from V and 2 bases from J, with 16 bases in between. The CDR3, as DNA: TGTGCCAGCACCCCGGAAGTCTCCCCCACAGATACGCAGTATTTT. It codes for CASTPEVSPTDTQYF.

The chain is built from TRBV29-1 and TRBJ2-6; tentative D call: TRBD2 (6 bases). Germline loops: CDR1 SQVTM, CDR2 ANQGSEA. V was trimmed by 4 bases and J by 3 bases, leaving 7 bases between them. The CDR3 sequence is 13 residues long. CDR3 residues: CSVAGGGANVLTF. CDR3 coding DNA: TGCAGCGTTGCCGGGGGTGGGGCCAACGTCCTGACTTTC.

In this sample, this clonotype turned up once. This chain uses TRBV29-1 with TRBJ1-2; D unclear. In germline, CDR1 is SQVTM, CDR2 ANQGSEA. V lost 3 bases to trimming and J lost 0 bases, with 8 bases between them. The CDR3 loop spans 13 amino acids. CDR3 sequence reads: CSVDAGTNYGYTF. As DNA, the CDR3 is TGCAGCGTTGATGCTGGAACTAACTATGGCTACACCTTC.